This T cell receptor (beta chain) was identified in a study of human T cells and chemical hapten exposure. This clonotype was observed a few times. One entry per CDR3 protein results from TCRdb running MiXCR on the RACE reads. The data contain 350,000 or so distinct CDR3 sequences, 6% to 8.5% of them singletons. The ends were cut back, 7 bases at V and 5 bases at J, with 20 bases in the middle. The CDR3 has 14 amino acids. The germline V gene has CDR1 SQVTM and CDR2 ANQGSEA. Time point indicated: patch test 1, 2 weeks after DPC sensitization. Treatment reported: therapeutic diphenylcyclopropenone sensitization with weekly scalp DPC.

This chain uses TRBV29-1 with TRBJ1-2; weak D call: TRBD1 (6 bases). This clonotype was obtained from a woman aged 18-35 years with alopecia areata. Some clones in this sample may be carry-over from other donors' samples. Material: whole blood, obtained in connection with sensitization to the hapten diphenylcyclopropenone (DPC). Here the CDR3 reads CSARALRDIYGYTF. CDR3 in DNA: TGCAGCGCCAGAGCCCTCCGGGACATTTATGGCTACACCTTC.